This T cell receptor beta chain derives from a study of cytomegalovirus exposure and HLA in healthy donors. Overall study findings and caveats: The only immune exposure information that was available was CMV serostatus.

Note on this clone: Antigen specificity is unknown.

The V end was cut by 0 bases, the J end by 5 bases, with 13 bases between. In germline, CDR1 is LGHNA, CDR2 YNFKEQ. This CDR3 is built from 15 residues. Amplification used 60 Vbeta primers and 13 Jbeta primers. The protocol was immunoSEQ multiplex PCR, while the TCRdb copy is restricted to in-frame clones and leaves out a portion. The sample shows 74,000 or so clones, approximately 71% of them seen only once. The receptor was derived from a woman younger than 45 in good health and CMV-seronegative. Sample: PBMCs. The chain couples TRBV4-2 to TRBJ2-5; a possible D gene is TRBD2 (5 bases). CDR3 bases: TGTGCCAGCAGCCAAGATCGGCGGACGGGGGAGACCCAGTACTTC. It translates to CASSQDRRTGETQYF.